The rows below give T cell receptor beta chains drawn from one sample of a study of blood T cell repertoires in COVID-19. TCRdb's copy holds only in-frame clones and misses some; the assay was immunoSEQ multiplex PCR. The sample holds about 160,000 clones; about 87% are singletons and the top ten take under 5%. Sequenced: peripheral blood. These receptors were taken from a woman aged 60-75 years who had recovered from COVID-19. Each CDR3 is given with its conserved first and last residue. Fields, in order: CDR3 length, V gene, J gene, CDR3 protein.

12,TRBV10-3,TRBJ1-5,CAISEGSEPQHF
16,TRBV9,TRBJ2-5,CASSPSSGDFLETQYF
16,TRBV11-3,TRBJ2-3,CASSRGGASSTDTQYF
15,TRBV20-1,TRBJ2-3,CSASSGGAGTDTQYF
16,TRBV6-5,TRBJ1-2,CASSYERTGRGYGYTF
15,TRBV18,TRBJ2-7,CASSPQGSVSYEQYF
13,TRBV3-1/TRBV3-2,TRBJ1-4,CASSPRGIEKLFF
15,TRBV20-1,TRBJ2-7,CSASPLASGDYEQYF
14,TRBV3-1/TRBV3-2,TRBJ1-2,CASSPNQGLWGYTF
14,TRBV29-1,TRBJ2-1,CSANTGTSADEQFF
16,TRBV5-1,TRBJ1-1,CASSKGQLRMNTEAFF
13,TRBV3-1/TRBV3-2,TRBJ2-2,CAISGQNTGELFF
13,TRBV5-6,TRBJ2-5,CASSSRVWETQYF
18,TRBV5-1,TRBJ2-3,CASSAARGAGGPTDTQYF
18,TRBV20-1,TRBJ1-5,CSASLGTGYGYSNQPQHF
14,TRBV11-2,TRBJ2-5,CASSLSGSWETQYF
13,TRBV28,TRBJ2-7,CASSSLGYYEQYF
16,TRBV18,TRBJ2-1,CASSPPAGGSYNEQFF
16,TRBV7-9,TRBJ2-3,CASSLEGQGARDTQYF
16,TRBV5-1,TRBJ1-2,CASSLTPTGAKGGYTF
19,TRBV19,TRBJ1-5,CASSSGGLFGEGSGQPQHF
12,TRBV18,TRBJ1-1,CAGRGDPTEAFF
15,TRBV9,TRBJ2-2,CASSARLVNTGELFF
13,TRBV28,TRBJ2-7,CASSSGQGYEQYF
13,TRBV19,TRBJ2-5,CASSMGLVETQYF
15,TRBV9,TRBJ2-1,CASSGQGGSYNEQFF
13,TRBV28,TRBJ1-5,CASSLVAGQPQHF
14,TRBV11-2,TRBJ2-3,CASQPRGTTDTQYF